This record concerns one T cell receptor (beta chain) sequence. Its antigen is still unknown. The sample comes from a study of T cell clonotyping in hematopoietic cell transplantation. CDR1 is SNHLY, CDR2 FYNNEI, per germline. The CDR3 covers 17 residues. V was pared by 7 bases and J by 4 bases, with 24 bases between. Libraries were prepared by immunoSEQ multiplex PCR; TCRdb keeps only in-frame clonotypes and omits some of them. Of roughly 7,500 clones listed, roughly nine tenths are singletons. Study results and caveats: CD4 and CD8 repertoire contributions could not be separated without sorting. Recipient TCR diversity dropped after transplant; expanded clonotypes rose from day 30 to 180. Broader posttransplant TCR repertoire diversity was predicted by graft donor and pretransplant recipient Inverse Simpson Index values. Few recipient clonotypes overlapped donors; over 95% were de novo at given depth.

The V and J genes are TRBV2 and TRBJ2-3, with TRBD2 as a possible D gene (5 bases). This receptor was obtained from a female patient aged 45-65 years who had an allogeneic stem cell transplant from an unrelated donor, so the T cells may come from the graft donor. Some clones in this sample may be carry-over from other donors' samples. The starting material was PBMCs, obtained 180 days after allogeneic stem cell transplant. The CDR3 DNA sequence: TGTGCCAGCACTCCGGTGGGCGGACTCCTGCAGTCAGATACGCAGTATTTT. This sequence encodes CASTPVGGLLQSDTQYF.